The 18 T cell receptor beta chains in this list originate from one sample, sequenced in a study of brain T cells in children with intractable seizures. Some clones are missing from TCRdb's copy, which holds only in-frame ones; the method was immunoSEQ multiplex PCR. In the table there are roughly 64,000 clones, roughly 95% of which are singletons. The starting material was peripheral blood, obtained at surgery. Receptors were obtained from a boy under two years old with focal cortical dysplasia and intractable seizures.

CDR3 residues: CASSLVGTATYNEQFF. For the CDR3, the DNA is TGTGCCAGCAGCTTAGTTGGGACAGCCACCTACAATGAGCAGTTCTTC. This chain connects TRBV7-2 to TRBJ2-1; 7 bases agree with TRBD1. The germline CDR1 and CDR2 sequences are SGHTA and FQGNSA. V lost 1 base and J lost 2; bases outside the gene matches: 5. The CDR3 loop spans 16 amino acids.

V is TRBV11-2 and J is TRBJ1-2, with TRBD1 matching 10 bases. The CDR3 is 14 residues long. Germline lookup yields CDR1 SGHAT and CDR2 FQNNGV. After removal of 6 bases from V and 2 bases from J, the junction contained 3 bases not matched to a gene. DNA of the CDR3: TGTGCCAGCAGATCGGACAGGGGGAACTATGGCTACACCTTC. Translation gives CASRSDRGNYGYTF.

V and J are TRBV27 and TRBJ1-2; D not certain. CDR3 length equals 14 residues. The germline V gene has CDR1 MNHEY and CDR2 SMNVEV (reference sequence). V lost 2 bases and J lost 4, with 11 bases in between. CDR3 amino acids: CASSLRALGYGYTF. Here the CDR3 DNA reads TGTGCCAGCAGTTTAAGGGCACTGGGCTATGGCTACACCTTC.

This clone was seen once. The chain carries TRBV15 and TRBJ2-7; 12 bases fit TRBD1. The CDR3 runs to 17 residues. The trim removed 0 bases at V and 6 bases at J, leaving 9 bases unmatched. Germline CDR1 LNHNV, CDR2 YYDKDF (reference sequence). CDR3 loop: CATSRDKHGTGGAEQYF. The CDR3 coding sequence is TGTGCCACCAGCAGAGATAAACACGGGACAGGGGGCGCCGAGCAGTACTTC. Full variable domain (remainder filled in from reference TRBV15 and TRBJ2-7): DAMVIQNPRYQVTQFGKPVTLSCSQTLNHNVMYWYQQKSSQAPKLLFHYYDKDFNNEADTPDNFQSRRPNTSFCFLDIRSPGLGDTAMYLCATSRDKHGTGGAEQYFGPGTRLTVT.

The rearrangement links TRBV18 to TRBJ2-1; D unresolved. The germline V and J ends were trimmed by 1 base and 7 bases, with 8 bases remaining between them. The CDR3 is 13 amino acids. Germline CDR1 KGHSH, CDR2 LQKENI. The CDR3 coding sequence is TGTGCCAGCTCACCACTTCCCGTAAATGAGCAGTTCTTC. It is translated as CASSPLPVNEQFF.

V gene TRBV7-8 combines with J gene TRBJ2-3; D is perhaps TRBD2 (6 bases). CDR3 length: 16 residues. CDR1 is SGHVS, CDR2 FQNEAQ, per germline. V lost 2 bases and J lost 1, with 13 bases in between. In nucleotides, the CDR3 is TGTGCCAGCAGCTTAATCCCCCGCGGGGGCACAGATACGCAGTATTTT. It encodes CASSLIPRGGTDTQYF.

The V and J genes are TRBV2 and TRBJ2-3; 7 nucleotides agree with TRBD2. In germline, CDR1 is SNHLY, CDR2 FYNNEI. Losses at the gene ends were 7 bases for V and 2 bases for J; bases not matched to a gene: 15. The CDR3 contains 17 residues. This CDR3 is CASKGYGRGRNTDTQYF. CDR3 DNA: TGTGCCAGCAAAGGGTACGGGCGGGGGAGAAACACAGATACGCAGTATTTT.

The chain recombines TRBV13 with TRBJ2-5; perhaps TRBD2 as D (5 bases). The CDR3 is made up of 13 amino acids. Trimming left V 0 bases short and J 7 bases short, with 9 bases between. Germline values: CDR1 PRHDT, CDR2 FYEKMQ (reference sequence). The CDR3, as DNA: TGTGCCAGCAGCTTAGGGGAGGATAGGACCCAGTACTTC. Amino acids: CASSLGEDRTQYF.

The chain combines TRBV19 with TRBJ1-5; D is unresolved. Trimming stripped 4 bases from V and 5 bases from J, with 9 bases between. In germline, CDR1 is LNHDA, CDR2 SQIVND (reference sequence). The CDR3 spans 13 residues. CDR3 protein: CASSTEIDQPQHF. The CDR3, as DNA: TGTGCCAGTAGTACAGAGATCGATCAGCCCCAGCATTTT.

This chain joins TRBV6-5 and TRBJ1-1; D is uncertain. The CDR3 totals 14 residues. Germline lookup yields CDR1 MNHEY and CDR2 SVGAGI. The V end was cut by 0 bases, the J end by 4 bases, with 9 bases between. CDR3 sequence (DNA): TGTGCCAGCAGTTACTCGGGGAGGGTCACTGAAGCTTTCTTT. It yields the protein CASSYSGRVTEAFF.

The chain employs TRBV18 and TRBJ1-2; no firm D call. The germline V gene has CDR1 KGHSH and CDR2 LQKENI. The CDR3 has 14 residues. Trimming stripped 2 bases from V and 4 bases from J, with 11 bases between. CDR3 amino acids: CASSPTGGLYGYTF. Here the CDR3 DNA reads TGTGCCAGCTCACCAACCGGAGGACTCTATGGCTACACCTTC.

This chain joins TRBV6-6 and TRBJ1-3, with D possibly TRBD1 on 5 matching bases. V was clipped by 0 bases and J by 8 bases, with 14 bases between them. The CDR3 has 15 amino acids. The germline gives CDR1 MNHNY, CDR2 SVGAGI (reference sequence). The CDR3 region is CASSYSIGRGDTIYF. CDR3 nucleotides: TGTGCCAGCAGTTACTCGATAGGGCGAGGGGACACCATATATTTT.

The chain combines TRBV2 with TRBJ1-6; D may be TRBD1 (6 bases). The length of the CDR3 is 17 residues. Germline loops: CDR1 SNHLY, CDR2 FYNNEI. The V and J ends lost 9 bases and 0 bases respectively, with 18 bases between them. CDR3 sequence reads: CARQRPGGGSYNSPLHF. CDR3 bases: TGTGCCAGACAGCGCCCCGGAGGGGGCTCCTATAATTCACCCCTCCACTTT. The variable domain in full, with the rest retrieved from reference TRBV2 and TRBJ1-6, is EPEVTQTPSHQVTQMGQEVILRCVPISNHLYFYWYRQILGQKVEFLVSFYNNEISEKSEIFDDQFSVERPDGSNFTLKIRSTKLEDSAMYFCARQRPGGGSYNSPLHFGNGTRLTVT.

This rearrangement joins TRBV19 to TRBJ2-6, with D possibly matching TRBD1 (5 bases). CDR3 length: 15 amino acids. In germline, CDR1 is LNHDA, CDR2 SQIVND (reference sequence). V was clipped by 5 bases and J by 0 bases, with 8 bases between them. The DNA for the CDR3 is TGTGCCAGTAGTCAGGGCCCCTCTGGGGCCAACGTCCTGACTTTC. This encodes CASSQGPSGANVLTF.

This clone occurred once. V usage is TRBV6-5 and J usage is TRBJ1-2; 7 nucleotides align to TRBD1. The CDR3 is made up of 14 amino acids. Germline values: CDR1 MNHEY, CDR2 SVGAGI. V shed 6 bases, J shed 4 bases, and the junction held 8 bases outside the gene matches. The CDR3 loop reads CASRLAQGTYGYTF. The CDR3 DNA follows: TGTGCCAGCAGACTCGCACAGGGGACCTATGGCTACACCTTC.

The gene calls are TRBV2 and TRBJ2-7; 9 nucleotides agree with TRBD1. This CDR3 contains 14 residues. Germline lookup yields CDR1 SNHLY and CDR2 FYNNEI. V lost 6 bases to trimming and J lost 4 bases; unmatched junction nucleotides: 7. In DNA form, the CDR3 reads TGTGCCAGCAGAAAGGACAGGGGATCTTACGAGCAGTACTTC. Amino acid sequence: CASRKDRGSYEQYF.

CDR3 amino acids: CASSVGLSSYNEQFF. Written as DNA, the CDR3 is TGTGCCAGCAGTGTTGGGCTAAGCTCCTACAATGAGCAGTTCTTC. The chain couples TRBV2 to TRBJ2-1; D unclear. The CDR3 length is 15 residues. CDR1 is SNHLY, CDR2 FYNNEI, per germline. The V and J ends lost 4 bases and 0 bases respectively, with 10 bases between them.

The chain joins TRBV7-9 to TRBJ1-5; D call uncertain. Germline CDR1 SEHNR, CDR2 FQNEAQ (reference sequence). V gave up 0 bases and J gave up 6 bases, with 9 bases separating them. This CDR3 region has 14 residues. The CDR3 spells CASSLAGLAQPQHF. The CDR3 DNA sequence: TGTGCCAGCAGCTTAGCAGGGTTGGCTCAGCCCCAGCATTTT.